This T cell receptor beta chain derives from a study of T cell changes during pregnancy in multiple sclerosis. This clone was seen only a few times. Produced via immunoSEQ multiplex PCR; TCRdb's table is partial and in-frame only. The sample holds some 110,000 clones, just under 95% seen once. Germline CDR1 and CDR2: MNHEY and SVGAGI. The CDR3 contains 14 residues. V gave up 7 bases and J gave up 4 bases, with 16 bases separating them. The input for sequencing was peripheral blood, taken after pregnancy. The receptor's source is a female donor with multiple sclerosis, enrolled in a pregnancy study. The chain carries TRBV6-5 and TRBJ1-1; D may be TRBD1 (5 bases). The CDR3 loop is CASMNPGRITEAFF. CDR3 sequence (DNA): TGTGCCAGCATGAACCCAGGGCGTATCACTGAAGCTTTCTTT.